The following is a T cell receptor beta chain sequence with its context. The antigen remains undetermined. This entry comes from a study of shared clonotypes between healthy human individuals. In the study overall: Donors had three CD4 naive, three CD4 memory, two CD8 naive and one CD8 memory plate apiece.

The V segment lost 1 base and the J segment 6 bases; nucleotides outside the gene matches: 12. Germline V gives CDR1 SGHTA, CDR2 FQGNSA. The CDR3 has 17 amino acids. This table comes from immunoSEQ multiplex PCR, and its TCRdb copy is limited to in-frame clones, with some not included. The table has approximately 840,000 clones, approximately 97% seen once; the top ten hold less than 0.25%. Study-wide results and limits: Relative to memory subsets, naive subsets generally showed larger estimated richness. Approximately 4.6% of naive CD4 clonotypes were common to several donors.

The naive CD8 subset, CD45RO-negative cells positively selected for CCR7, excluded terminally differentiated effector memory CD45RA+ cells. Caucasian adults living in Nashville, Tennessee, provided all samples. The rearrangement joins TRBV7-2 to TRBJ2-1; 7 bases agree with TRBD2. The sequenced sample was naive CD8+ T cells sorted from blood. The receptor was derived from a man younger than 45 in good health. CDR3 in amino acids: CASSLDSASGGSNEQFF. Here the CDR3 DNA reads TGTGCCAGCAGCTTAGATTCCGCTAGCGGAGGAAGCAATGAGCAGTTCTTC.